This is a list of T cell receptor beta chains from one sample in a study of blood T cell repertoires in COVID-19. The assay was immunoSEQ multiplex PCR, and TCRdb's table has in-frame clones only and misses some. The data contain tens of thousands of clones, over 75% of them singletons. Material for sequencing was peripheral blood. These receptors all stem from a man older than 75 with active or convalescent COVID-19. Each CDR3 is given with its conserved first and last residue. D genes are given only for firm matches. Expanded clones are given a class, and other clones once, few, many or no size at all.

V	size	J	D	DNA	CDR3
TRBV5-1	.	TRBJ1-2	TRBD1	TGCGCCAGCAGCCCTCAGGGGGACCTTGGCTACACCTTC	CASSPQGDLGYTF
TRBV13	once	TRBJ2-6	TRBD2	TGTGCCAGCAGCTTGGGTAGCGGGAATTCTCGGGCCAACGTCCTGACTTTC	CASSLGSGNSRANVLTF
TRBV25-1	once	TRBJ2-2	.	TGTGCCAGCAGTGCCCGGGGTAGGGAGCTGTTTTTT	CASSARGRELFF
TRBV6-1	.	TRBJ1-6	.	TGTGCCAGCAGTGACCACCATCTAAAATCCCTCCACTTT	CASSDHHLKSLHF
TRBV11-3	.	TRBJ2-6	.	TGTGCCAGCAGCTTATACGGGGGACGCGAACTCTCTGGGGCCAACGTCCTGACTTTC	CASSLYGGRELSGANVLTF
TRBV12-3/TRBV12-4	.	TRBJ1-6	.	TGTGCCAGCAGTCTGGACAGTAATTCACCCCTCCACTTT	CASSLDSNSPLHF
TRBV7-9	.	TRBJ2-5	TRBD2	TGTGCCAGCAGCGACACGGGGGGTTGGGAGACCCAGTACTTC	CASSDTGGWETQYF
TRBV6-7	.	TRBJ1-5	.	TGTGCCAGCAGTTACGTCCAGGGGAGTCAGCCCCAGCATTTT	CASSYVQGSQPQHF
TRBV5-1	.	TRBJ2-1	TRBD1	TGCGCCAGCAGTGGGGGTTGGACAGGGACTGATGAGCAGTTCTTC	CASSGGWTGTDEQFF
TRBV10-2	.	TRBJ1-6	.	TGCGCCAGCAGTCGGGGGGATAATTCACCCCTCCACTTT	CASSRGDNSPLHF
TRBV10-2	.	TRBJ2-3	.	TGCGCCAGCAGTGAGTCGACTTGGGATACGCAGTATTTT	CASSESTWDTQYF
TRBV30	.	TRBJ2-7	TRBD1	TGTGCCTGGGGGACAGGGGGCGAGCAGTACTTC	CAWGTGGEQYF
TRBV29-1	.	TRBJ2-1	TRBD1	TGCAGCGTTGCTTTACAGGGGACCTACAATGAGCAGTTCTTC	CSVALQGTYNEQFF
TRBV5-4	.	TRBJ2-3	TRBD1	TGTGCCAGCAGCCGGCCCCATGGACAGGGGTCAGATACGCAGTATTTT	CASSRPHGQGSDTQYF
TRBV7-6	.	TRBJ2-5	TRBD2	TGTGCCAGCAGCTCGCGGACTAGCGGGAGGGGGTTGGAGACCCAGTACTTC	CASSSRTSGRGLETQYF
TRBV27	.	TRBJ2-1	TRBD1	TGTGCCAGCAGTTTATCTTCCGGCCGGACAGGGGGCAATGAGCAGTTCTTC	CASSLSSGRTGGNEQFF
TRBV11-2	.	TRBJ2-7	.	TGTGCCAGCAGCCCCGGACTCACATCCTACGAGCAGTACTTC	CASSPGLTSYEQYF
TRBV6-1	.	TRBJ2-1	.	TGTGCCAGCAGTGAACCCGGGGGTTCCTACAATGAGCAGTTCTTC	CASSEPGGSYNEQFF